The present T cell receptor (beta chain) was sequenced within a study of T-cell memory formation after mild COVID-19. Study-wide results and caveats: Clones that contracted clustered mainly in CM and EM if CD4+ and in EMRA if CD8+.

CDR3 size: 14 residues. Germline loops: CDR1 SQVTM, CDR2 ANQGSEA. V dropped 7 bases and J dropped 4 bases, with 16 bases sitting between them. TCRdb analysed the 5' RACE reads with MiXCR anew, one entry per CDR3 protein. Of some 440,000 distinct CDR3 sequences listed, roughly 23% are singletons. Of note for this clonotype: The antigen remains undetermined.

The material sequenced was PBMCs or a T cell subset sorted from them (not recorded which). The chain links TRBV29-1 to TRBJ2-2, with D possibly being TRBD1 (7 bases). This receptor was taken from an adult woman who had mild COVID-19 (a few samples of this study predate the infection). Cell type and time point are not known. DNA for the CDR3: TGCAGCGCATGGGGGACAGCGGGCACCGGGGAGCTGTTTTTT. Protein: CSAWGTAGTGELFF.